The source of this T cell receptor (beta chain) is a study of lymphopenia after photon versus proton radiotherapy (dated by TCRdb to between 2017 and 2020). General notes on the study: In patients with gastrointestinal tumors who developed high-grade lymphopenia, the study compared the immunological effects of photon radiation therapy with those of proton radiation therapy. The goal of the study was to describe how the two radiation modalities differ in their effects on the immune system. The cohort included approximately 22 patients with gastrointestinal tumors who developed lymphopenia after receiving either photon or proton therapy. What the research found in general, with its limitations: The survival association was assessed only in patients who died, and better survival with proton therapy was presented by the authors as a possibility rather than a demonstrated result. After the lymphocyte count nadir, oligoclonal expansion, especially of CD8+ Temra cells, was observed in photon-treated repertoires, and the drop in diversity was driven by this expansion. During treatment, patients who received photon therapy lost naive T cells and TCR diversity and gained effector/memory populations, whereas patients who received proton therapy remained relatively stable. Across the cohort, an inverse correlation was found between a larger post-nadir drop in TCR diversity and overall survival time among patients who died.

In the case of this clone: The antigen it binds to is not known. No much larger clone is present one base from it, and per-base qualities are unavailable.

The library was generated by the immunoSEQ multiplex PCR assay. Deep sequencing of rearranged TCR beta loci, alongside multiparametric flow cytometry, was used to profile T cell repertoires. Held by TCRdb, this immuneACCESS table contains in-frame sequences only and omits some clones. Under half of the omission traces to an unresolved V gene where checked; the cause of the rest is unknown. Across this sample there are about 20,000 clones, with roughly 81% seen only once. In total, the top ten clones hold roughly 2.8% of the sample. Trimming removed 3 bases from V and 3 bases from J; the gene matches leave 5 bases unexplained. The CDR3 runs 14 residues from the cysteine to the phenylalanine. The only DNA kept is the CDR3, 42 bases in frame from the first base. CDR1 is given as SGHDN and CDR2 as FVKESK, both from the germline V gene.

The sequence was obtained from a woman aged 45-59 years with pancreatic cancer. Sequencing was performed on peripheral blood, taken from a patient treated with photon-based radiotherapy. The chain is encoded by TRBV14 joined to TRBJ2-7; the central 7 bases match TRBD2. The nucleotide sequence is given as TGTGCCAGCAGCCACCCTAGCGGCCACTACGAGCAGTACTTC. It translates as CASSHPSGHYEQYF.